This TCR beta chain was obtained from a study of cytomegalovirus exposure and HLA in healthy donors. Study-wide findings and caveats: Reportedly, TCR beta sequences accurately predicted HLA-A and HLA-B alleles in most subjects. Analysis was performed later, and it showed HLA-associated TCR beta chains to be more clonally expanded than equally common others. Later on, an analysis showed TCR association rates differing by HLA locus, with DRB1 the most and HLA-C the fewest.

As for this clone: Its antigen is undetermined.

Primers for the PCR totalled 60 Vbeta and 13 Jbeta. The table came from immunoSEQ multiplex PCR; TCRdb's copy has only in-frame clones and leaves some out. There are about 31,000 clones in the sample; around two fifths occur only once, and less than 2% lies in the top ten. The CDR3 sequence is 13 residues long. From germline, CDR1 is MGHRA and CDR2 YSYEKL. Trimming shortened V by 10 bases and J by 0 bases, and 10 bases separated the two germline ends. V gene TRBV4-1 combines with J gene TRBJ1-3; no definite D call. The TCR sequence derives from a woman aged 50 to 65 in good health and CMV-seronegative. Input material: PBMCs. CDR3 DNA sequence: TGCGCCACCTTAGTTAGCTCTGGAAACACCATATATTTT. It is translated as CATLVSSGNTIYF.